This T cell receptor beta chain was retrieved from a study of cytomegalovirus exposure and HLA in healthy donors. Germline lookup yields CDR1 SGDLS and CDR2 YYNGEE. This CDR3 is built from 16 residues. V gave up 2 bases and J gave up 3 bases; unmatched junction bases: 9. The PCR contained 60 Vbeta and 13 Jbeta primers. Repertoires were generated with immunoSEQ multiplex PCR, while TCRdb's copy carries only in-frame clones and drops some. The sample consists of around 150,000 clones, approximately 86% of them appearing once. The study's findings and limits: One later analysis reportedly identified an Asian-associated ancestry cluster that showed fewer N-insertions than the approximately 700-donor mean. The listing of approximately 160 TCR beta chains classed them as cytomegalovirus-associated.

As concerns this clone: The antigen is unknown.

The clonotype originates from a woman aged 40 to 50 in good health and CMV-seronegative. The chain couples TRBV9 to TRBJ1-2; 8 nucleotides match TRBD1. Material for sequencing was PBMCs. The CDR3 DNA sequence: TGTGCCAGCAGCGTGTCTCAGGGGGCGCGTGACTATGGCTACACCTTC. It translates to CASSVSQGARDYGYTF.